This T cell receptor (beta chain) was sequenced in a study of shared clonotypes between healthy human individuals. Positive CCR7 selection of CD45RO-negative cells yielded the naive CD8 cells, and terminally differentiated effector memory CD45RA+ cells were excluded. Libraries were prepared by immunoSEQ multiplex PCR; TCRdb keeps only in-frame clonotypes and omits some of them. The sample yields about 1,800,000 clones, about 95% seen once. The junction had 3 bases not matched to a gene; V was cut back by 7 bases and J by 1 base. CDR3 length: 14 residues. Looked up from germline, CDR1 is SNHLY and CDR2 is FYNNEI.

The TCR originated in a man aged 18 to 35 in good health. What was sequenced was naive CD8+ T cells sorted from blood. This chain links TRBV2 with TRBJ2-2; 7 bases fit TRBD2. CDR3 coding DNA: TGTGCCAGCAAGGGCGGGGGGAACACCGGGGAGCTGTTTTTT. It specifies CASKGGGNTGELFF.